This is a list of T cell receptor beta chains from one sample in a study of cytomegalovirus exposure and HLA in healthy donors. Profiling relied on immunoSEQ multiplex PCR, and the TCRdb table lists in-frame clones only, not all of them. Of 180,000 or so clones listed, approximately 80% are singletons. The source material was PBMCs. The receptors were sampled from a female donor in good health and CMV-seronegative. The CDR3 runs from the conserved cysteine through the conserved F or W. The D gene is left open where the match is weak. Expanded clones get a size class; other rows say once, few or many, or leave the size out.

TRBD1	TRBV18	NA	TRBJ2-7	CASSSDRGSYEQYF	TGTGCCAGCTCATCCGACAGGGGCTCCTACGAGCAGTACTTC
TRBD2	TRBV5-4	NA	TRBJ2-5	CASSPPGLAGVREQYF	TGTGCCAGCAGCCCTCCGGGACTAGCGGGAGTTCGGGAGCAGTACTTC
TRBD1	TRBV29-1	once	TRBJ2-1	CSAKSDRGSYNEQFF	TGCAGCGCCAAGAGCGACAGGGGGTCCTACAATGAGCAGTTCTTC
NA	TRBV28	NA	TRBJ1-3	CASSWTPQSGNTIYF	TGTGCCAGCAGTTGGACACCCCAATCTGGAAACACCATATATTTT
NA	TRBV5-8	NA	TRBJ1-2	CASSLDRADGYTF	TGTGCCAGCAGCTTGGACAGGGCAGACGGCTACACCTTC
TRBD2	TRBV2	NA	TRBJ2-2	CASSASGANTGELFF	TGTGCCAGCAGTGCTAGCGGGGCGAACACCGGGGAGCTGTTTTTT
NA	TRBV5-6	NA	TRBJ1-2	CASSLAGNYGYTF	TGTGCCAGCAGCTTGGCCGGTAACTATGGCTACACCTTC
TRBD2	TRBV10-2	NA	TRBJ2-1	CASRSTSGGIHNEQFF	TGCGCCAGCAGATCAACTAGCGGGGGGATTCACAATGAGCAGTTCTTC
NA	TRBV6-6	NA	TRBJ2-1	CASSLNGREQFF	TGTGCCAGCAGTCTTAATGGGAGGGAGCAGTTCTTC
NA	TRBV4-2	NA	TRBJ1-3	CASSQGWLPGNTIYF	TGTGCCAGCAGCCAAGGGTGGCTCCCTGGAAACACCATATATTTT
NA	TRBV7-8	once	TRBJ2-5	CASSLVRGGPAETQYF	TGTGCCAGCAGCTTAGTGCGGGGCGGGCCGGCAGAGACCCAGTACTTC
TRBD1	TRBV9	NA	TRBJ2-7	CASSVEGQGLEQYF	TGTGCCAGCAGCGTAGAGGGACAGGGACTCGAGCAGTACTTC
NA	TRBV10-3	NA	TRBJ1-2	CAISTDGSGYGYTF	TGTGCCATCAGTACAGACGGGTCAGGGTATGGCTACACCTTC
NA	TRBV19	NA	TRBJ2-3	CASSIMWEVMRTDTQYF	TGTGCCAGTAGTATTATGTGGGAGGTGATGCGCACAGATACGCAGTATTTT
TRBD1	TRBV4-3	NA	TRBJ1-1	CASSQETGGNLDEAFF	TGCGCCAGCAGCCAAGAGACAGGGGGCAATTTGGATGAAGCTTTCTTT
NA	TRBV18	NA	TRBJ1-1	CASSLQVIGNTEAFF	TGTGCCAGCTCACTACAGGTCATTGGGAACACTGAAGCTTTCTTT
TRBD1	TRBV6-1	NA	TRBJ1-1	CASSEAARGQAFF	TGTGCCAGCAGTGAAGCCGCGAGGGGGCAAGCTTTCTTT
TRBD1	TRBV6-5	few	TRBJ1-2	CASSYSRQGDGYTF	TGTGCCAGCAGTTACTCGAGACAGGGGGATGGCTACACCTTC
NA	TRBV4-3	NA	TRBJ1-1	CASSQVRGLSGEAFF	TGCGCCAGCAGCCAAGTTCGGGGACTTTCGGGTGAAGCTTTCTTT
TRBD1	TRBV5-8	once	TRBJ1-2	CASSLRGTGMYYGYTF	TGTGCCAGCAGCCTCCGGGGGACAGGGATGTACTATGGCTACACCTTC
TRBD1	TRBV5-1	NA	TRBJ1-1	CASRDLDRGTEAFF	TGCGCCAGCAGGGACCTAGACAGGGGGACTGAAGCTTTCTTT
TRBD1	TRBV2	few	TRBJ2-7	CASSSTGSYEQYF	TGTGCCAGCAGTTCGACAGGGTCCTACGAGCAGTACTTC
NA	TRBV19	few	TRBJ1-2	CASSMRSSGSSLVGYTF	TGTGCCAGTAGTATGCGTTCCTCCGGGTCCTCCTTGGTCGGCTACACCTTC
NA	TRBV19	NA	TRBJ2-7	CASSQGPYEQYF	TGTGCCAGTAGTCAGGGGCCCTACGAGCAGTACTTC
NA	TRBV7-9	NA	TRBJ2-1	CASSRLYREQFF	TGTGCCAGCAGCAGACTCTACCGGGAGCAGTTCTTC
NA	TRBV27	NA	TRBJ2-1	CASSLSGRAYNEQFF	TGTGCCAGCAGTTTATCGGGCAGGGCATACAATGAGCAGTTCTTC
NA	TRBV6-5	few	TRBJ1-3	CASSYSVPGSGNTIYF	TGTGCCAGCAGTTACTCAGTTCCGGGCTCTGGAAACACCATATATTTT
TRBD2	TRBV7-2	NA	TRBJ2-1	CASSLGLLAGGPSNEQFF	TGTGCCAGCAGCTTAGGTTTACTAGCGGGGGGGCCCTCCAATGAGCAGTTCTTC
TRBD1	TRBV11-2	NA	TRBJ2-7	CASELTYGETGLYEQYF	TGTGCCAGCGAACTTACCTACGGCGAGACAGGGCTCTACGAGCAGTACTTC
TRBD2	TRBV4-1	NA	TRBJ2-7	CASSQGGASGSLYEQYF	TGCGCCAGCAGCCAAGGGGGGGCTAGCGGGAGTTTGTACGAGCAGTACTTC
TRBD2	TRBV11-2	NA	TRBJ2-1	CASSLGAGVVRNEQFF	TGTGCCAGCAGCTTAGGGGCGGGGGTGGTGAGGAATGAGCAGTTCTTC
NA	TRBV18	NA	TRBJ2-2	CASSPGQNTGELFF	TGTGCCAGCTCACCGGGACAGAACACCGGGGAGCTGTTTTTT
TRBD2	TRBV6-6	NA	TRBJ2-7	CASSSQRELSYEQYF	TGTGCCAGCAGTTCTCAGCGGGAGCTCTCCTACGAGCAGTACTTC
TRBD1	TRBV14	NA	TRBJ1-1	CASSQVLPRDRNTEAFF	TGTGCCAGCAGCCAAGTTCTCCCGCGGGACAGGAACACTGAAGCTTTCTTT
NA	TRBV6-5	NA	TRBJ2-7	CASRRTGPTYEQYF	TGTGCCAGCAGACGTACAGGACCCACCTACGAGCAGTACTTC
NA	TRBV7-2	NA	TRBJ1-5	CASSLEGQGTHQPQHF	TGTGCCAGCAGCTTAGAGGGCCAGGGAACGCATCAGCCCCAGCATTTT
TRBD2	TRBV28	NA	TRBJ2-7	CASSLRWGGRSVEQYF	TGTGCCAGCAGCCTTAGGTGGGGCGGGAGGTCGGTCGAGCAGTACTTC
TRBD1	TRBV19	NA	TRBJ2-7	CASLWGTANVSTSYEQYF	TGTGCCAGTCTTTGGGGGACAGCAAACGTTTCGACATCCTACGAGCAGTACTTC
TRBD1	TRBV6-5	few	TRBJ1-1	CASSYSRQGISEAFF	TGTGCCAGCAGTTACTCAAGACAGGGAATATCTGAAGCTTTCTTT
TRBD1	TRBV10-3	NA	TRBJ1-1	CATYTANRGGTEAFF	TGTGCCACCTACACAGCTAACAGGGGGGGAACTGAAGCTTTCTTT
TRBD2	TRBV6-6	once	TRBJ2-1	CAITSGGAVGEQFF	TGTGCCATTACTAGCGGGGGGGCCGTAGGAGAGCAGTTCTTC
NA	TRBV7-2	NA	TRBJ2-7	CASSLTGQGLTYEQYF	TGTGCCAGCAGCCTAACGGGGCAGGGGCTCACTTACGAGCAGTACTTC
TRBD2	TRBV6-5	NA	TRBJ2-1	CASAMEAGRNEQFF	TGTGCCAGCGCCATGGAAGCGGGACGGAATGAGCAGTTCTTC
NA	TRBV28	NA	TRBJ2-5	CASSLSVSQETQYF	TGTGCCAGCAGTTTATCGGTCTCACAAGAGACCCAGTACTTC
TRBD2	TRBV7-8	once	TRBJ2-5	CASRNRNPASGIQETQYF	TGTGCCAGCAGGAACAGGAACCCGGCTAGCGGGATCCAAGAGACCCAGTACTTC
NA	TRBV5-1	NA	TRBJ2-7	CASSLIGSLPYEQYF	TGCGCCAGCAGCTTGATAGGGAGTCTCCCCTACGAGCAGTACTTC
NA	TRBV6-1	NA	TRBJ1-4	CASGAGAGNEKLFF	TGTGCCAGCGGCGCGGGGGCTGGTAATGAAAAACTGTTTTTT
TRBD1	TRBV7-9	NA	TRBJ2-5	CASSFLDGTGIKETQYF	TGTGCCAGCAGCTTCCTAGACGGGACAGGCATTAAAGAGACCCAGTACTTC
NA	TRBV9	few	TRBJ2-3	CASSVDRGSRLAVIPTDTQYF	TGTGCCAGCAGCGTGGACAGGGGGTCGCGACTAGCGGTTATACCCACAGATACGCAGTATTTT
TRBD1	TRBV6-1	NA	TRBJ1-4	CASSERQGVTNEKLFF	TGTGCCAGCAGTGAGCGACAGGGTGTTACTAATGAAAAACTGTTTTTT
NA	TRBV19	once	TRBJ1-5	CASSIVSGVRPQHF	TGTGCCAGTAGTATCGTGTCCGGGGTGAGGCCCCAGCATTTT
NA	TRBV28	NA	TRBJ1-5	CASGGGYSNQPQHF	TGTGCCAGCGGGGGGGGTTATAGCAATCAGCCCCAGCATTTT
NA	TRBV10-3	NA	TRBJ2-5	CAISESSAHRETQYF	TGTGCCATCAGTGAGTCCTCAGCGCACCGGGAGACCCAGTACTTC
NA	TRBV4-3	NA	TRBJ1-2	CASSQDLTSGGYTF	TGCGCCAGCAGCCAAGATTTAACAAGCGGTGGCTACACCTTC
NA	TRBV6-1	once	TRBJ2-7	CASSLPPDSTYEQYF	TGTGCCAGCAGCTTACCTCCCGACAGCACCTACGAGCAGTACTTC